This TCR beta chain was sequenced in a study of T cell responses to AZD1222 COVID-19 vaccine. The V gene lost 4 bases and the J gene lost 6 bases, with 9 bases spanning the gap. The CDR3 is 12 amino acids. The table came from immunoSEQ multiplex PCR; TCRdb's copy has only in-frame clones and leaves some out. The sample contains approximately 220,000 clones, 90% to 95% of which appear only once. The origin of this receptor is an adult in good health. The chain has TRBV12-3 or TRBV12-4 and TRBJ1-2, with D tentatively TRBD1 (6 bases). The material was peripheral blood, obtained on day 0 of MenACWY control vaccination. The CDR3 DNA follows: TGTGCCAGCAGTTCTCAGGGGAATGGCTACACCTTC. As protein: CASSSQGNGYTF.